This T cell receptor beta chain was captured in a study of T cell responses to AZD1222 COVID-19 vaccine. V was cut by 4 bases and J by 3 bases, with 0 bases left in between. This CDR3 is built from 11 residues. TCRdb's copy holds only in-frame clones and misses some; the assay was immunoSEQ multiplex PCR. The sample contains just under 150,000 clones, roughly 87% of which appear only once. The study's findings and limits: The span of vaccine-associated CD4 TCRs extended across spike, with dominance at 160-218 and 743-854. It was only a handful of AZD1222 recipients who were seropositive at baseline.

Pooled samples include second doses given at about 4 or 12 weeks. Of note for this clone: Its cognate antigen is unknown.

This sequence joins TRBV12-3 or TRBV12-4 and TRBJ2-2; D is unclear. The source of this sequence is an adult who received the AZD1222 COVID-19 vaccine. The sample consisted of peripheral blood, taken 28 days after the second AZD1222 dose. CDR3 region: CASSYTGELFF. The DNA of the CDR3 is TGTGCCAGCAGTTACACCGGGGAGCTGTTTTTT.